This TCR beta chain appears in the sequencing data of a study of blood T cells in healthy people across ages (dated by TCRdb to between 2015 and 2016). Concerning the study at large: Template switching captured roughly one uniquely barcoded TCR beta cDNA molecule per two T cells in model experiments. Four age groups were formed from the donors: young (average approximately 15 years), middle-aged (roughly 38), aged (roughly 58) and long-lived (more than 75). Two additional independent replicas of 1 million unique cDNA reads from the same blood draw were analyzed for two donors (one aged 18 to 30 and one aged 80 or older). Using deep sequencing normalized with unique cDNA molecular identifiers, the study measured how TCR beta repertoire diversity changes with age. To avoid experimental bias, donors of different ages were spread randomly across the sequencing lanes.

What the study reported, not specific to this receptor: Bulk unsorted PBMC profiling prevented conclusive comparison of naive and antigen-experienced compartments. Estimates of total diversity based on one million sequenced T cells were considered lower bounds and underestimates. Observed TCR beta diversity per million T cells fell roughly linearly with age, and a significant reduction was already apparent by age approximately 41. Compared with the aged group, the long-lived group had more naive CD4+ T cells, fewer expanded clones and increased TCR diversity, suggesting age selection. The CMV infection status of donors was not known, potentially confounding age-related changes in expanded clonotypes. A strong correlation was found between observed TCR beta diversity and the percentage of naive T cells measured by flow cytometry.

The library came from 5' RACE. Sequencing relied on an Illumina HiSeq 2500. A second PCR of 7 to 11 cycles was performed with a sample-barcoded 5' primer and a J-beta primer mix. Each TCR beta cDNA molecule received a unique molecular identifier from a template-switch 5' adaptor carrying 12 random nucleotides. At least 3 million CDR3-containing paired-end reads were obtained from each sample. First-strand cDNA synthesis was performed from all RNA using the Mint cDNA synthesis kit, with priming by a TRBC-specific oligonucleotide. After uracil-DNA glycosylase treatment, a first 18-cycle PCR used universal primers M1SS and BC2_uni_R on all cDNA. On the study's bioinformatics: For normalization, 1 million high-quality reads, each with a distinct molecular identifier, were randomly selected from each sample. Instead of being binned into consensus sequences, reads that shared molecular identifiers were thrown out. MiTCR, set to a Q25 quality threshold and the strictest error-elimination algorithm, was used for CDR3 identification, clonotype clustering and error correction. Lower-bound total TCR beta diversity was estimated with a nonparametric unseen species model using Euler transformation. Using fastp trimming at Q25 and MiXCR clonotype assembly, TCRdb reanalyzed the public sequencing data and kept in-frame beta chains. Each entry is one CDR3 protein sequence, shown with its most common DNA and genes. For this entry, the V and J calls and clone size follow TCRdb and not the study's own pipeline. The sample includes roughly 1,300,000 distinct CDR3 sequences, with approximately 59% observed a single time. Roughly 6.3% of the sample is in the top ten clones.

In regard to this clonotype: It lacks a known antigen. One base away there is no much larger clone; base qualities are not given.

Systemically healthy Caucasian individuals from Russia, some 40 in total and aged roughly 6 to 95 years, were included as donors. Each donor gave around 9.9 milliliters of peripheral blood, collected into EDTA-treated Vacutainer tubes. Ficoll-Paque density-gradient centrifugation was used to isolate PBMCs, with at least 6.5 million per sample. Total RNA was extracted from PBMCs with Trizol reagent, with at least 6 micrograms obtained per sample. The percentages of naive CD45RAhigh/CD27high T cells were determined by flow cytometry on a PBMC aliquot from every donor. V is cut by 3 bases and J by 3 bases, and the space between the germline ends is 11 bases. The CDR3 sequence holds 14 residues, the cysteine and phenylalanine included. This entry keeps only the CDR3 DNA: 42 bases, framed from base 1. CDR1 and CDR2, per the germline V gene, are MGHRA and YSYEKL.

The sequence was collected from a young man in good health. This sequence uses TRBV4-1 and TRBJ1-1; 5 matching bases give a weak D call of TRBD1. The sample was blood. The nucleotide sequence is TGCGCCAGCAGCCACAGGGACGCGGACACTGAAGCTTTCTTT. The translation is CASSHRDADTEAFF.